This T cell receptor beta chain was identified during a study of T cells expressing NK-cell markers (dated by TCRdb to about 2020). In terms of the full investigation: Under ten donors provided sorted CD3+CD56+NKG2C+, CD3+CD56+NKG2C- and CD3+CD56-NKG2C+ T-cell subsets, whose TCR beta-chain repertoires were profiled. Seven of the eight sequenced donors were HCMV-seropositive and one was HCMV-seronegative. The eight sequenced donors were randomly selected healthy volunteers, three men and five women. Sequencing of the libraries produced 2 x 150 bp reads on Illumina HiSeq 2000/2500, MiSeq or NextSeq. The investigation overall reported the following: Whether the expanded NKG2C-expressing T cell clones were specific for HCMV antigens remained unclear. Those dominant clonotypes were again the most abundant among CD3+CD56-NKG2C+ cells in four donors, at about 28.3-65%. In six donors, the dominant CD3+CD56+NKG2C+ clonotypes were among the top 10 CD8+ clonotypes and accounted for about 1.0-7.5% of CD8+ T cells.

The CDR3 has 17 amino acids, counting the end cysteine and phenylalanine. The record lacks a DNA sequence. Via the germline V gene, CDR1 is MNHNS and CDR2 SASEGT. To determine HCMV serostatus, a commercial ELISA kit was used to detect HCMV-specific IgG in serum. Ficoll density gradient centrifugation was used to isolate peripheral blood mononuclear cells from blood. Sequencing used an Illumina HiSeq 2000. TCR beta cDNA libraries were made by 5'RACE template switching that added a universal primer site and unique molecular identifiers. cDNA synthesis was primed from the TCR beta constant segment and was followed by two successive PCR amplification steps. Per the original workflow: Reads were demultiplexed and grouped by UMI with MIGEC, and clonotypes were assembled and quantified with MiTCR. To exclude erroneous sequences, only TCR cDNA sequences supported by at least two reads were retained. The tcR package was used for downstream repertoire analysis, and clonotypes were matched between fractions using CDR3 nucleotide sequence together with V segment. VDJmatch was used to annotate antigen specificity against VDJdb, with one amino acid substitution in CDR3 allowed. Based on TCRdb reprocessing of the reads, there is one entry per CDR3 protein sequence, and DNA is missing. TCRdb assigned the V and J calls; the authors' analysis was not used. The sample table holds 350,000 to 450,000 distinct CDR3 sequences. Around 5% of the sample comes from the top ten.

Note on this clonotype: Its specific antigen is unknown.

The sequence is built from TRBV6-1 and TRBJ2-5; TCRdb designates TRBD2, a call that cannot be tested without DNA. The sample was blood T cells: a sorted CD56 or NKG2C T cell subset, CD4+ or CD8+ T cells, or bulk PBMC T cells (not recorded which). The TCR comes from a man between 18 and 69 years old in good health. The CDR3 protein sequence reads: CASSEVGSSGGRETQYF.